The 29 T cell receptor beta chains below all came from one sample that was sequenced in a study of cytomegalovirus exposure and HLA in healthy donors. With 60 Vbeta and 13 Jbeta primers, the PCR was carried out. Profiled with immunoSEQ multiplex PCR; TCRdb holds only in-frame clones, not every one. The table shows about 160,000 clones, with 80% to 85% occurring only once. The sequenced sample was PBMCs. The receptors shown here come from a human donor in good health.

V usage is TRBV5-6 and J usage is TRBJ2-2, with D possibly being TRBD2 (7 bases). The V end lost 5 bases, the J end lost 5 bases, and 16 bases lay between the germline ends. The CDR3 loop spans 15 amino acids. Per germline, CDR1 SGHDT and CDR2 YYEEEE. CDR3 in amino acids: CASRIRGGFTGELFF. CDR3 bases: TGTGCCAGCAGAATTAGGGGGGGGTTTACCGGGGAGCTGTTTTTT.

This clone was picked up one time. The CDR3 DNA follows: TGCGCCAGCAGCGGGGGAGCTCAAGAGACCCAGTACTTC. Amino acid sequence: CASSGGAQETQYF. The rearrangement uses TRBV10-2 and TRBJ2-5; TRBD2 is a possible D gene (6 bases). V was pared by 6 bases and J by 2 bases, with 10 bases between. Germline CDR1 reads WSHSY; CDR2 reads SAAADI. The CDR3 runs to 13 residues.

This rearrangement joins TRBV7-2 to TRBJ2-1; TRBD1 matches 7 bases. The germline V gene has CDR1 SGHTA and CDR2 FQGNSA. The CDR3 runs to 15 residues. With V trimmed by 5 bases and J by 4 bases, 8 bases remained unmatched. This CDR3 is CASSTRQGVYNEQFF. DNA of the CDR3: TGTGCCAGCAGCACGAGACAGGGAGTGTACAATGAGCAGTTCTTC.

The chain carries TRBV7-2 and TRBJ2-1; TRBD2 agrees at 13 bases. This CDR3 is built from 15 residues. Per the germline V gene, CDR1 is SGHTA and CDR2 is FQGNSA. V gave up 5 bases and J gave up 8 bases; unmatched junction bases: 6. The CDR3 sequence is CASSQTSGGVHEQFF. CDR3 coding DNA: TGTGCCAGCAGCCAAACTAGCGGGGGGGTGCATGAGCAGTTCTTC.

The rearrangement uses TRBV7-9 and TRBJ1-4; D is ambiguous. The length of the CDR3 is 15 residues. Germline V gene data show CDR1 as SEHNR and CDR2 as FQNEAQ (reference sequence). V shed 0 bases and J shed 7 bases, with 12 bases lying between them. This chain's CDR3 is CASSLAGRPTEKLFF. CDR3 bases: TGTGCCAGCAGCTTAGCAGGCAGGCCGACTGAAAAACTGTTTTTT.

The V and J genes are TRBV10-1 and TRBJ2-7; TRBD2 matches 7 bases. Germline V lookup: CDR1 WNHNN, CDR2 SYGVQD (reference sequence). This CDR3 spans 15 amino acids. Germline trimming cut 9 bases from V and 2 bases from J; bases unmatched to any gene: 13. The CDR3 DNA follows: TGCGCCAGGGGGGGGTCAGGGAGTTTGACCTACGAGCAGTACTTC. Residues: CARGGSGSLTYEQYF.

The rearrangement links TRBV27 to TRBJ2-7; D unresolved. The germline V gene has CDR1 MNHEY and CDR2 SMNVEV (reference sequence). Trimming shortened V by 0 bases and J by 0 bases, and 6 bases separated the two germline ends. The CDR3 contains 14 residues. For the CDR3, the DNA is TGTGCCAGCAGTTTATCGACAACCTCCTACGAGCAGTACTTC. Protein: CASSLSTTSYEQYF.

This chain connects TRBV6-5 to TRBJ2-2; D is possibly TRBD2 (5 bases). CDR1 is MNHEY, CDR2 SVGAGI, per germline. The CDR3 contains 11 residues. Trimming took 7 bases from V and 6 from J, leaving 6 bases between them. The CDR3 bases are TGTGCCAGCATGAGGGCCGGGGAGCTGTTTTTT. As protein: CASMRAGELFF.

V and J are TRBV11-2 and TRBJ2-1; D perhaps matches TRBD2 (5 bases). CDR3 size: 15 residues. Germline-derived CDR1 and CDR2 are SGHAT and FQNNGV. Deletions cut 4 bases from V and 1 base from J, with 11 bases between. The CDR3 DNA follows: TGTGCCAGCAGCTCCCCCAGCGGTTCCTACAATGAGCAGTTCTTC. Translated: CASSSPSGSYNEQFF.

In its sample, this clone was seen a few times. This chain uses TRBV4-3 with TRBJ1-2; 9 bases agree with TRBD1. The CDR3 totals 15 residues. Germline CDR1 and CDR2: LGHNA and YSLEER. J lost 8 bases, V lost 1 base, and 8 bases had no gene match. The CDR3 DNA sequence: TGCGCCAGCAGCCAAGGGCCGGGGACAGGGAAAGGCTACACCTTC. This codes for CASSQGPGTGKGYTF.

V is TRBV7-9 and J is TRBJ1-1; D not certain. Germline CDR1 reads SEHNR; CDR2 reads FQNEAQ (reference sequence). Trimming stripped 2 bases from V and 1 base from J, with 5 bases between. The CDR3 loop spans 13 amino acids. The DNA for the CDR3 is TGTGCCAGCAGCTTATCCCAGAACACTGAAGCTTTCTTT. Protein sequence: CASSLSQNTEAFF. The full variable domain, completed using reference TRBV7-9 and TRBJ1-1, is DTGVSQNPRHKITKRGQNVTFRCDPISEHNRLYWYRQTLGQGPEFLTYFQNEAQLEKSRLLSDRFSAERPKGSFSTLEIQRTEQGDSAMYLCASSLSQNTEAFFGQGTRLTVV.

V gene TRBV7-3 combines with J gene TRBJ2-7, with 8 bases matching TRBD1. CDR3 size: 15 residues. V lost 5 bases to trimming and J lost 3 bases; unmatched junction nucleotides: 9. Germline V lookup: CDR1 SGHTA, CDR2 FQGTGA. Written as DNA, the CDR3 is TGTGCCAGCAGCCTCCGTCCGACAGGGGACTACGAGCAGTACTTC. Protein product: CASSLRPTGDYEQYF.

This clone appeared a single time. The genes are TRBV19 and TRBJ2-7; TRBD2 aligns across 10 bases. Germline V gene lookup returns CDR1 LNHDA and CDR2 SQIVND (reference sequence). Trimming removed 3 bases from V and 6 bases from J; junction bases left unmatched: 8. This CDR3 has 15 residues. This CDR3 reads CASSITGTSDGEQYF. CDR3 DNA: TGTGCCAGTAGTATCACCGGGACTAGCGACGGCGAGCAGTACTTC.

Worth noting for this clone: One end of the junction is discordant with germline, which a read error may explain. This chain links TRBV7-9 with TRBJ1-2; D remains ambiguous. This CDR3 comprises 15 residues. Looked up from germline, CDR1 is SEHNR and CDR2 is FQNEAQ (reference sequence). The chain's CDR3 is CSSSFRHETNYGYTF. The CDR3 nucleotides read TGTTCCAGCAGCTTCCGACATGAAACTAACTATGGCTACACCTTC.

The CDR3 is CAISEPTAGQETQYF. In DNA, the CDR3 is TGTGCCATCAGTGAGCCGACAGCGGGACAAGAGACCCAGTACTTC. V gene TRBV10-3 combines with J gene TRBJ2-5, with 7 bases matching TRBD2. CDR1 is ENHRY, CDR2 SYGVKD, per germline. The CDR3 length is 15 residues. V dropped 2 bases and J dropped 2; count of bases not matched to a gene: 5.

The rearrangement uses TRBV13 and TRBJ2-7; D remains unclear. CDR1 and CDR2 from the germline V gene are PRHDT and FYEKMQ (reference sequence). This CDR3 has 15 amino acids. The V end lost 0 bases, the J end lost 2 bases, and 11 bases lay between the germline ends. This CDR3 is CASSLGPTVTYEQYF. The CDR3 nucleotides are TGTGCCAGCAGCTTAGGCCCAACAGTGACCTACGAGCAGTACTTC.

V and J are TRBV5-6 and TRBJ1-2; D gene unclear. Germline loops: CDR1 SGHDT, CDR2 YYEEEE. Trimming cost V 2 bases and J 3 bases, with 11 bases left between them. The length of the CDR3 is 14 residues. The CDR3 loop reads CASSFEVNHYGYTF. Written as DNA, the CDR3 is TGTGCCAGCAGCTTTGAGGTGAATCACTATGGCTACACCTTC.

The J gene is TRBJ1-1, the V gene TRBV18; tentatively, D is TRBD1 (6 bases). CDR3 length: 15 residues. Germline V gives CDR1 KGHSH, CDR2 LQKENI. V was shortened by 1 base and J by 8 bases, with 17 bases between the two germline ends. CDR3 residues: CASSPQRGGSREAFF. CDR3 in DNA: TGTGCCAGCTCACCACAAAGGGGGGGGAGTAGGGAAGCTTTCTTT. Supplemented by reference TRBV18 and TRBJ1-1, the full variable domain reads NAGVMQNPRHLVRRRGQEARLRCSPMKGHSHVYWYRQLPEEGLKFMVYLQKENIIDESGMPKERFSAEFPKEGPSILRIQQVVRGDSAAYFCASSPQRGGSREAFFGQGTRLTVV.

The CDR3 nucleotides read TGTGCCAGCTCATCCGACAGGAGCTCCTACAATGAGCAGTTCTTC. Translating it yields CASSSDRSSYNEQFF. This chain joins TRBV18 and TRBJ2-1; perhaps TRBD1 as D (6 bases). The CDR3 contains 15 residues. V was trimmed by 5 bases and J by 0 bases, leaving 11 bases between them. The germline gives CDR1 KGHSH, CDR2 LQKENI.

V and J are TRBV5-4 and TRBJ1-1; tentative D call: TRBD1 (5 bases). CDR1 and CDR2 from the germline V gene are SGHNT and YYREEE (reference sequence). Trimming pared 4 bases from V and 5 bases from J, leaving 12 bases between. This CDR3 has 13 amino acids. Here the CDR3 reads CASSPAGGTEAFF. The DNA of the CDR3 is TGTGCCAGCAGCCCTGCGGGGGGGACTGAAGCTTTCTTT.

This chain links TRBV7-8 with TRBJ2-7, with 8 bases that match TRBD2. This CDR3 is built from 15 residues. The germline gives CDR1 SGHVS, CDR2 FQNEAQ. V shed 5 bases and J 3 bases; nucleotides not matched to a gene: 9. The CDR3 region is CASSPRAGGGYEQYF. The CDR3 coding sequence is TGTGCCAGCAGCCCCCGCGCGGGGGGAGGCTACGAGCAGTACTTC.

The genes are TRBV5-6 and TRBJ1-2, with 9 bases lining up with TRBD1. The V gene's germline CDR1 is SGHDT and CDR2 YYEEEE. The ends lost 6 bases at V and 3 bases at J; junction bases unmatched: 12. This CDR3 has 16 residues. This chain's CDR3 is CASTNSLTGGYYGYTF. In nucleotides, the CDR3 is TGTGCCAGCACGAACTCCCTGACAGGGGGGTACTATGGCTACACCTTC.

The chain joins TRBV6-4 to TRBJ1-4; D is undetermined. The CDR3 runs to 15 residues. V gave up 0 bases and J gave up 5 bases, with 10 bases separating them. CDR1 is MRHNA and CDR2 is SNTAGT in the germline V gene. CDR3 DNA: TGTGCCAGCAGTGACTCTCCGGGATTCAATGAAAAACTGTTTTTT. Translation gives CASSDSPGFNEKLFF.

DNA of the CDR3: TGTGCCAGCAGCCTGGACAGGGCGATGAATACCGGGGAGCTGTTTTTT. It encodes CASSLDRAMNTGELFF. J is TRBJ2-2 and V is TRBV5-6; 8 bases fit TRBD1. V was clipped by 4 bases and J by 5 bases; unmatched bases: 10. Germline V gene data show CDR1 as SGHDT and CDR2 as YYEEEE. The CDR3 spans 16 residues.

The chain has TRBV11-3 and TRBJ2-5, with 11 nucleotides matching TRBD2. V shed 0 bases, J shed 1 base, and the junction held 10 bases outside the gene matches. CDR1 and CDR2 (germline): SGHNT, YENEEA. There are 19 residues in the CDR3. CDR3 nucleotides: TGTGCCAGCAGCTTAGATTCGACTAGCGGGGCCACTAGCCAAGAGACCCAGTACTTC. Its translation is CASSLDSTSGATSQETQYF. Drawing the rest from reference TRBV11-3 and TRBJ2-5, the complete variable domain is EAGVVQSPRYKIIEKKQPVAFWCNPISGHNTLYWYLQNLGQGPELLIRYENEEAVDDSQLPKDRFSAERLKGVDSTLKIQPAELGDSAVYLCASSLDSTSGATSQETQYFGPGTRLLVL.

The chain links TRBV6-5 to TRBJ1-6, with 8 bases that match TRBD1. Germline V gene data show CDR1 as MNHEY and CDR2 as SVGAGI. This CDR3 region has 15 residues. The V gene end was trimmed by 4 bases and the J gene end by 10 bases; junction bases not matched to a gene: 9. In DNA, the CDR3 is TGTGCCAGCAGTTCAACCGGACAGGGCCGATCACCCCTCCACTTT. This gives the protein CASSSTGQGRSPLHF.

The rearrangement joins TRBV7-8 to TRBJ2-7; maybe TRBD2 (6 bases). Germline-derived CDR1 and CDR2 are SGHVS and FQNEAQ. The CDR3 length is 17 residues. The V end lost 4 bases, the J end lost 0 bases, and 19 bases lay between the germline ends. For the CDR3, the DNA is TGTGCCAGCAGCTGGGTTGGAGGGCAGGAGTTCTCCTACGAGCAGTACTTC. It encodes CASSWVGGQEFSYEQYF.

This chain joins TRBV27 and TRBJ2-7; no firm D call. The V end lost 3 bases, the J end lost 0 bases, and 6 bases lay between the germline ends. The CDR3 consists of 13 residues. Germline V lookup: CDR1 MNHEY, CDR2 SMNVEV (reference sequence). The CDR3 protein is CASSFSLSYEQYF. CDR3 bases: TGTGCCAGCAGTTTCTCCCTCTCCTACGAGCAGTACTTC.

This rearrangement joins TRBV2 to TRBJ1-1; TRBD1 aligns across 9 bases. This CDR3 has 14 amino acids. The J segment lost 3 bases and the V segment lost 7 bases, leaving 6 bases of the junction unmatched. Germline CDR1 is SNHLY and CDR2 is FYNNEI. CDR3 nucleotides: TGTGCCAGCATTTTGTGGGACAGGGACACTGAAGCTTTCTTT. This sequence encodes CASILWDRDTEAFF.